A selection of T cell receptor beta chains follows, all from one sample in a study of OX40 agonist ivuxolimab in advanced cancers. Produced via immunoSEQ multiplex PCR; TCRdb's table is partial and in-frame only. This sample has about 120,000 clones, with 75% to 90% found just once. The sequenced sample was CD4+ or CD8+ T cells sorted from blood, obtained in a trial of the OX40 agonist ivuxolimab. All receptors derive from an adult with an advanced solid tumor such as melanoma, head and neck, liver or kidney cancer. CDR3s include the opening cysteine and the closing phenylalanine or tryptophan. D genes are given only for firm matches. Not every row has a clone size; where given, it reads once, few, many or a size class.

clone_size	d_call	v_call	j_call	cdr3_nt	cdr3_aa
.	.	TRBV7-9	TRBJ2-1	TGTGCCAGCAGCCTGACAGTCTACAATGAGCAGTTCTTC	CASSLTVYNEQFF
.	.	TRBV7-6	TRBJ2-2	TGTGCCAGCAGCCTTATCGGGGGCCGGAACACCGGGGAGCTGTTTTTT	CASSLIGGRNTGELFF
.	.	TRBV7-2	TRBJ2-3	TGTGCCAGCAGCTTATACGGGGTCCCCTCCGATACGCAGTATTTT	CASSLYGVPSDTQYF
.	.	TRBV4-1	TRBJ2-5	TGCGCCAGCAGCCATGCTCCAGGGAAAGAGACCCAGTACTTC	CASSHAPGKETQYF
.	TRBD1	TRBV2	TRBJ1-5	TGTGCCAGTTGCCGGGACAGGGGAGAAAAGAATCAGCCCCAGCATTTT	CASCRDRGEKNQPQHF
.	.	TRBV5-1	TRBJ2-2	TGCGCCAGCAGCTTGGGCAACACCGGGGAGCTGTTTTTT	CASSLGNTGELFF
.	.	TRBV7-2	TRBJ1-2	TGTGCCAGCAAAAGGGGGGGAGAGTATGGCTACACCTTC	CASKRGGEYGYTF
.	.	TRBV5-8	TRBJ2-1	TGTGCCAGCAGCTTGGGACCAGGTCGAGGCTCCTACAATGAGCAGTTCTTC	CASSLGPGRGSYNEQFF
.	.	TRBV5-4	TRBJ2-3	TGTGCCAGCAGCTCTTACAGGGCTGGGAGCACAGATACGCAGTATTTT	CASSSYRAGSTDTQYF
.	TRBD1	TRBV5-8	TRBJ2-1	TGTGCCAGCAGCTTGGTTACAGGGGCCTATGAGCAGTTCTTC	CASSLVTGAYEQFF
.	.	TRBV6-1	TRBJ2-3	TGTGCCAGCAGTCTACGGGGGGCTAGCACAGATACGCAGTATTTT	CASSLRGASTDTQYF
.	.	TRBV9	TRBJ2-5	TGTGCCAGCAGCGTAGGCGGGCTAGCTTGGGAGACCCAGTACTTC	CASSVGGLAWETQYF
.	.	TRBV9	TRBJ2-5	TGTGCCAGCAGCGGCGGGACATCACAAGAGACCCAGTACTTC	CASSGGTSQETQYF
once	TRBD1	TRBV28	TRBJ2-5	TGTGCCAGCAACTCACCGGGACAGGGGTCTGGGACCCAGTACTTC	CASNSPGQGSGTQYF
.	.	TRBV7-9	TRBJ1-1	TGTGCCAGCAGCTTAGCTGACAGGAGCAACACTGAAGCTTTCTTT	CASSLADRSNTEAFF
few	TRBD1	TRBV18	TRBJ1-6	TGTGCCAGCTCACCAAGGACAGGGGGAAGTTCACCCCTCCACTTT	CASSPRTGGSSPLHF
.	TRBD1	TRBV9	TRBJ2-7	TGTGCCAGCAGCGTAGGAGGACAGGGGATATACGAGCAGTACTTC	CASSVGGQGIYEQYF
once	.	TRBV5-1	TRBJ2-7	TGCGCCAGCAGCCCGGAGGGGGTAGGCCGATACGAGCAGTACTTC	CASSPEGVGRYEQYF
.	.	TRBV11-2	TRBJ2-3	TGTGCCAGCAGCTTACGCATCAGCACAGATACGCAGTATTTT	CASSLRISTDTQYF
.	.	TRBV28	TRBJ1-5	TGTGCCAGCAGTTTAGTCCCCTACATCAATCAGCCCCAGCATTTT	CASSLVPYINQPQHF
.	.	TRBV5-1	TRBJ2-7	TGCGCCAGCAGCTTGGATCCGGATCGGTCCTACGAGCAGTACTTC	CASSLDPDRSYEQYF
.	.	TRBV4-3	TRBJ2-1	TGCGCCAGCAGCCGAGAGGCGGGGTACAATGAGCAGTTCTTC	CASSREAGYNEQFF
.	TRBD2	TRBV28	TRBJ2-7	TGTGCCAGCAGCTCTTCTACGGGACTAGCCTACGAGCAGTACTTC	CASSSSTGLAYEQYF
.	TRBD2	TRBV11-2	TRBJ2-3	TGTGCCAGCAGCCCCGAGTTGTGGCGGGGGGGCATCACAGATACGCAGTATTTT	CASSPELWRGGITDTQYF
.	.	TRBV2	TRBJ2-1	TGTGCCAGCAGCATCCGACTGGAAAATGAGCAGTTCTTC	CASSIRLENEQFF
.	TRBD1	TRBV6-6	TRBJ2-5	TGTGCCAGCAGTTTTACAGGGGAACAGACCCAGTACTTC	CASSFTGEQTQYF
.	.	TRBV28	TRBJ2-7	TGTGCCAGCAGAGGGGCCCCCTCCGAGGCCTACGAGCAGTACTTC	CASRGAPSEAYEQYF
few	.	TRBV19	TRBJ1-6	TGTGCCAGTAGCCCCCGGGGGTGGGACTCACCCCTCCACTTT	CASSPRGWDSPLHF
few	.	TRBV7-2	TRBJ1-1	TGTGCCAGCAGCTTATGGGAGGGGAACACTGAAGCTTTCTTT	CASSLWEGNTEAFF
.	TRBD2	TRBV30	TRBJ2-3	TGTGCCTGGGCGACTAGCGGGGGGGCGTGGGATACGCAGTATTTT	CAWATSGGAWDTQYF
.	TRBD1	TRBV7-9	TRBJ1-3	TGTGCCAGCAGCACCTCCAGGGGGGGAAACACCATATATTTT	CASSTSRGGNTIYF
.	.	TRBV2	TRBJ1-5	TGTGCCAGCACCCTGGAGGGTCGAAATCAGCCCCAGCATTTT	CASTLEGRNQPQHF